A single T cell receptor (beta chain) is shown here with its context. The data are from a study of blood T cell repertoires in COVID-19. V was cut by 4 bases and J by 3 bases, with 16 bases left in between. CDR1 SGHDN and CDR2 FVKESK come from the germline V gene. CDR3 size: 15 residues. Only in-frame clones appear in the TCRdb table, and some are missing; sequencing was by immunoSEQ multiplex PCR. Of more than 300,000 clones listed, 85% to 90% are singletons. Sequenced input: peripheral blood. The chain uses TRBV14 and TRBJ2-7, with D uncertain. The sequence was collected from a woman between 50 and 59 years old with COVID-19, enrolled during active disease. For the CDR3, the DNA is TGTGCCAGCAGCCGGAAAGACTCATTGGGCTACGAGCAGTACTTC. Its protein is CASSRKDSLGYEQYF.